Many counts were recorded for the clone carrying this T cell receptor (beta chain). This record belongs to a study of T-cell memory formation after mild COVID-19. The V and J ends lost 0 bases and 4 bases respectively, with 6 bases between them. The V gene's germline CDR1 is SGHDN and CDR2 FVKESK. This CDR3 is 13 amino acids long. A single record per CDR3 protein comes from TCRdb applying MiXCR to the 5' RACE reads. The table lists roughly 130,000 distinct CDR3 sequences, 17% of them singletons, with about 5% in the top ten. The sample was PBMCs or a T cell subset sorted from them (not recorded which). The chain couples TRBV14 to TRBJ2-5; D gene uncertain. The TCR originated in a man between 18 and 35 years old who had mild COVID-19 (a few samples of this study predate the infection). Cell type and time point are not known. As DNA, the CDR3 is TGTGCCAGCAGCCAAGATTGGGGAGAGACCCAGTACTTC. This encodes CASSQDWGETQYF.